The sequence of this TCR beta chain was determined in a study of blood T cell repertoires in COVID-19. With V trimmed by 6 bases and J by 5 bases, 19 bases remained unmatched. This CDR3 comprises 18 residues. Germline V lookup: CDR1 MNHEY, CDR2 SVGEGT. Some clones are missing from TCRdb's copy, which holds only in-frame ones; the method was immunoSEQ multiplex PCR. The data contain 310,000 or so clones, approximately 86% of them seen just once; the ten biggest clones take up about 2.2%. V usage is TRBV6-2 or TRBV6-3 and J usage is TRBJ2-7; 10 bases are shared with TRBD1. This sequence was found in a woman in her forties or fifties who had recovered from COVID-19. Sequencing was done on a sample of peripheral blood. CDR3 in DNA: TGTGCCAGCAGCCTTACCGGGACAGGGGCCCCAAGGGGGAACGAGCAGTACTTC. It translates to CASSLTGTGAPRGNEQYF.